This T cell receptor beta chain came from a study of blood T cell repertoires in COVID-19. In the study overall: Whether acute or convalescent, the COVID-19 samples came from the United States, Italy and Spain.

Some clones are missing from TCRdb's copy, which holds only in-frame ones; the method was immunoSEQ multiplex PCR. The sample includes about 160,000 clones, approximately 87% seen only once; the top ten take approximately 4%. The study drew participants aged about 18 to 89 years from roughly 25 US areas. The CDR3 is made up of 14 amino acids. The germline V gene has CDR1 MRHNA and CDR2 SNTAGT. Trimming removed 3 bases at V and 5 bases at J, with 13 bases between. This chain links TRBV6-4 with TRBJ1-1; D gene unclear. The sequencing sample was made of PBMCs or T cells enriched from blood (not recorded which). This receptor was taken from a woman in her forties or fifties who had recovered from COVID-19. CDR3 sequence reads: CASSEQPTRTEAFF. For the CDR3, the DNA is TGTGCCAGCAGTGAACAGCCGACTAGGACTGAAGCTTTCTTT.